This T cell receptor (beta chain) emerged from a study of CD8+ T cells in alopecia areata. In the study overall: The study gave treated patients oral tofacitinib at 5 to 10 mg twice daily. It was 6 to 18 months of tofacitinib, and then there were 6 months off drug. Whole-study findings and limits: On tofacitinib, scalp clonality and expanded CD8+ clones among top 100 fell significantly.

This sample's treatment: oral pan-JAK inhibitor, 5-10 mg twice daily. In the case of this clone: Its antigen is unknown.

The CDR3 spans 11 residues. The V end lost 7 bases, the J end lost 7 bases, and 8 bases lay between the germline ends. Germline CDR1 is SEHNR and CDR2 is FQNEAQ (reference sequence). cDNA serving as the sequencing template came from extracted, reverse transcribed RNA. Here immunoSEQ multiplex PCR was the method, and the copy in TCRdb shows in-frame clones only, minus some. The sample comprises 200,000 to 250,000 clones, 64% of which are singletons, and 3.5% to 5% rests with the top ten. The source of this sequence is a human donor with alopecia areata. The sequencing here drew on CD4+ T cells sorted from blood, taken at week 4, from a patient treated with tofacitinib. This chain joins TRBV7-9 and TRBJ2-1, with D tentatively TRBD2 (5 bases). The CDR3 is CASTGGNEQFF. The CDR3 DNA is TGTGCCAGCACCGGCGGGAATGAGCAGTTCTTC.